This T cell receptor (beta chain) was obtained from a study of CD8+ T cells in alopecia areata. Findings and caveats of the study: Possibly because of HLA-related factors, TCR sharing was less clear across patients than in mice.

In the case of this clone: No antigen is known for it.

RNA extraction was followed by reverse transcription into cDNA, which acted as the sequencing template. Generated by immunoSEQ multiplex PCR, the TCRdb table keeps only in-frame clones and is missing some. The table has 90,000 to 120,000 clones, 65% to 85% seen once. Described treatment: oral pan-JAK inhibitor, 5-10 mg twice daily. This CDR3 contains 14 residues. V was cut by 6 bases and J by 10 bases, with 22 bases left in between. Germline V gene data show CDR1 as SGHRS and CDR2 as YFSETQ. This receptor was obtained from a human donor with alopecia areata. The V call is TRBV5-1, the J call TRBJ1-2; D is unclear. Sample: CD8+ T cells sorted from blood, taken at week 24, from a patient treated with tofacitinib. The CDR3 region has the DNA TGCGCCAGCACCCCCTCGAGTGCATATGAGGACTACACCTTC. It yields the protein CASTPSSAYEDYTF. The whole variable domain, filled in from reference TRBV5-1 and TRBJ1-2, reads KAGVTQTPRYLIKTRGQQVTLSCSPISGHRSVSWYQQTPGQGLQFLFEYFSETQRNKGNFPGRFSGRQFSNSRSEMNVSTLELGDSALYLCASTPSSAYEDYTFGSGTRLTVV.